A selection of T cell receptor beta chains follows, all from one sample in a study of vaccination and CD4 T cells after COVID-19. MiXCR, applied by TCRdb to the PCR reads, yields one record per CDR3 protein. The sample lists about 15,000 distinct CDR3 sequences; roughly 58% were seen once. For these receptors, no antigen is known. Sequenced sample: CD4+ T cells from blood, cultured in vitro. These receptors were obtained from a human donor who had recovered from COVID-19. Each CDR3 is given with its conserved first and last residue. D genes are given only for firm matches. The size of a clone is reported for some rows only, either as once, few or many, or as a class for expanded clones.

clone_size: NA; d_call: TRBD1; v_call: TRBV19; j_call: TRBJ2-2; cdr3_nt: TGTGCCAGCGGGACAGGGGGCGACACCGGGGAGCTGTTTTTT; cdr3_aa: CASGTGGDTGELFF
clone_size: NA; d_call: TRBD1; v_call: TRBV25-1; j_call: TRBJ2-1; cdr3_nt: TGTGCCAGCAGTGAGGCATTCCCCGGGACAGGGGAGCACAATGAGCAGTTCTTC; cdr3_aa: CASSEAFPGTGEHNEQFF
clone_size: once; d_call: NA; v_call: TRBV20-1; j_call: TRBJ1-1; cdr3_nt: TGCAGTGCTAGAGACCTGGTGGGGGCTTTCTTT; cdr3_aa: CSARDLVGAFF
clone_size: NA; d_call: TRBD1; v_call: TRBV4-1; j_call: TRBJ1-5; cdr3_nt: TGCGCCAGCAGCATGCTGACAGGGTGGAATCAGCCCCAGCATTTT; cdr3_aa: CASSMLTGWNQPQHF
clone_size: once; d_call: NA; v_call: TRBV5-4; j_call: TRBJ1-1; cdr3_nt: TGTGCCAGCAGCTCCGCTGTGAGTGGCTGGAACACTGAAGCTTTCTTT; cdr3_aa: CASSSAVSGWNTEAFF
clone_size: NA; d_call: TRBD1; v_call: TRBV2; j_call: TRBJ1-1; cdr3_nt: TGTGCCAGCAGCAGGGGGTACACTGAAGCTTTCTTT; cdr3_aa: CASSRGYTEAFF
clone_size: few; d_call: NA; v_call: TRBV12-5; j_call: TRBJ2-5; cdr3_nt: TGTGCTAGTGGTTTAGGGCAGGTCAACCAAGAGACCCAGTACTTC; cdr3_aa: CASGLGQVNQETQYF
clone_size: few; d_call: TRBD1; v_call: TRBV11-3; j_call: TRBJ1-1; cdr3_nt: TGTGCCAGCAGCTTACAGGGGGATACTGAAGCTTTCTTT; cdr3_aa: CASSLQGDTEAFF
clone_size: NA; d_call: NA; v_call: TRBV27; j_call: TRBJ1-2; cdr3_nt: TGTGCCAGCAGTTTACGCCGGCACAACGCAGACTATGGCTACACCTTC; cdr3_aa: CASSLRRHNADYGYTF
clone_size: few; d_call: NA; v_call: TRBV11-2; j_call: TRBJ1-2; cdr3_nt: TGTGCCAGCAGCGCGAGGGCCTATGGCTACACCTTC; cdr3_aa: CASSARAYGYTF
clone_size: NA; d_call: NA; v_call: TRBV6-1; j_call: TRBJ1-6; cdr3_nt: TGTGCCAGTCACGCGAGTGCAACCAATTCACCCCTCCACTTT; cdr3_aa: CASHASATNSPLHF
clone_size: NA; d_call: NA; v_call: TRBV11-2; j_call: TRBJ1-1; cdr3_nt: TGTGCCAGCAGCTTAGTTGTCCGGAACACTGAAGCTTTCTTT; cdr3_aa: CASSLVVRNTEAFF
clone_size: NA; d_call: NA; v_call: TRBV19; j_call: TRBJ1-1; cdr3_nt: TGTGCCAGTAGTCCCCAGGGGTCTGAAGCTTTCTTT; cdr3_aa: CASSPQGSEAFF
clone_size: few; d_call: NA; v_call: TRBV12-3/TRBV12-4; j_call: TRBJ1-2; cdr3_nt: TGTGCCAGCAGTTTCGGGGTTGGCTACACCTTC; cdr3_aa: CASSFGVGYTF
clone_size: few; d_call: TRBD2; v_call: TRBV4-1; j_call: TRBJ2-3; cdr3_nt: TGCGCCAGCAGGAGGAACCTAGCGGGGAGCACAGATACGCAGTATTTT; cdr3_aa: CASRRNLAGSTDTQYF
clone_size: few; d_call: NA; v_call: TRBV20-1; j_call: TRBJ1-6; cdr3_nt: TGCAGTGCTTCCCGAAGCCCAGGGGATTCTAATTCACCCCTCCACTTT; cdr3_aa: CSASRSPGDSNSPLHF
clone_size: NA; d_call: NA; v_call: TRBV5-1; j_call: TRBJ2-2; cdr3_nt: TGCGCCAGCAGCGCTGGTGTTGGGAGAACGAACACCGGGGAGCTGTTTTTT; cdr3_aa: CASSAGVGRTNTGELFF
clone_size: few; d_call: NA; v_call: TRBV6-1; j_call: TRBJ1-2; cdr3_nt: TGTGCCAGCAGTCCCGGACCTAACTATGGCTACACCTTC; cdr3_aa: CASSPGPNYGYTF
clone_size: NA; d_call: TRBD2; v_call: TRBV7-2; j_call: TRBJ2-2; cdr3_nt: TGTGCCAGCAGCTTAAAAGCGGGAGAAGGGACCGGGGAGCTGTTTTTT; cdr3_aa: CASSLKAGEGTGELFF
clone_size: few; d_call: NA; v_call: TRBV20-1; j_call: TRBJ1-6; cdr3_nt: TGCAGTGCTAGCACAGGCGGGAATTCACCCCTCCACTTT; cdr3_aa: CSASTGGNSPLHF
clone_size: NA; d_call: NA; v_call: TRBV6-5; j_call: TRBJ1-4; cdr3_nt: TGTGCCAGCAGTTACGCCGCTCAAGGCAGGTCTAATGAAAAACTGTTTTTT; cdr3_aa: CASSYAAQGRSNEKLFF
clone_size: NA; d_call: NA; v_call: TRBV6-1; j_call: TRBJ1-1; cdr3_nt: TGTGCCAGCAGTCCTGACAGTGGGAACACTGAAGCTTTCTTT; cdr3_aa: CASSPDSGNTEAFF
clone_size: NA; d_call: TRBD1; v_call: TRBV6-1; j_call: TRBJ2-7; cdr3_nt: TGTGCCAGCAGCAAAGGGACAGGGTACGAGCAGTACTTC; cdr3_aa: CASSKGTGYEQYF
clone_size: NA; d_call: NA; v_call: TRBV7-6; j_call: TRBJ2-5; cdr3_nt: TGTGCTAGCAGCAGAGAGAGGGCGGAGACCCAGTACTTC; cdr3_aa: CASSRERAETQYF
clone_size: NA; d_call: NA; v_call: TRBV5-1; j_call: TRBJ2-3; cdr3_nt: TGCGCCAGCAGCTTGACGGGCCTCCCGGAAGATACGCAGTATTTT; cdr3_aa: CASSLTGLPEDTQYF
clone_size: few; d_call: NA; v_call: TRBV28; j_call: TRBJ1-5; cdr3_nt: TGTGCCAGCAGTTTCGCCCTTCGGGGGGCGGTCAATCAGCCCCAGCATTTT; cdr3_aa: CASSFALRGAVNQPQHF
clone_size: medium-sized; d_call: NA; v_call: TRBV6-1; j_call: TRBJ1-1; cdr3_nt: TGTGCCAGCAGTGAAGGCAGGTACACTGAAGCTTTCTTT; cdr3_aa: CASSEGRYTEAFF
clone_size: few; d_call: NA; v_call: TRBV20-1; j_call: TRBJ1-5; cdr3_nt: TGCAGTGCTAGTGGGGGTGTCCATCAGCCCCAGCATTTT; cdr3_aa: CSASGGVHQPQHF
clone_size: NA; d_call: NA; v_call: TRBV3-1; j_call: TRBJ1-2; cdr3_nt: TGTGCCAGCAGCCAAGACCGGAACTCTTACTATGGCTACACCTTC; cdr3_aa: CASSQDRNSYYGYTF
clone_size: NA; d_call: NA; v_call: TRBV5-1; j_call: TRBJ1-1; cdr3_nt: TGCGCCAGCGGGGGTCCGGGCACTGAAGCTTTCTTT; cdr3_aa: CASGGPGTEAFF
clone_size: NA; d_call: TRBD1; v_call: TRBV7-9; j_call: TRBJ1-2; cdr3_nt: TGTGCCAGCAGCCTTGACAGGGGTGGTGGCTACACCTTC; cdr3_aa: CASSLDRGGGYTF
clone_size: NA; d_call: TRBD1; v_call: TRBV6-1; j_call: TRBJ1-5; cdr3_nt: TGTGCCAGCCGGGACAGGGAGAGGGATCAGCCCCAGCATTTT; cdr3_aa: CASRDRERDQPQHF
clone_size: NA; d_call: NA; v_call: TRBV12-3/TRBV12-4; j_call: TRBJ1-5; cdr3_nt: TGTGCCAGCAGTCCCGGGGGCAGGGGCAATCAGCCCCAGCATTTT; cdr3_aa: CASSPGGRGNQPQHF
clone_size: few; d_call: TRBD1; v_call: TRBV28; j_call: TRBJ1-5; cdr3_nt: TGTGCCAGCAGGCTACCGACAGGGCCCAATCAGCCCCAGCATTTT; cdr3_aa: CASRLPTGPNQPQHF
clone_size: few; d_call: NA; v_call: TRBV21-1; j_call: TRBJ1-2; cdr3_nt: TGTGCCAGCAGCAGAGCCTATGGCTACACCTTC; cdr3_aa: CASSRAYGYTF
clone_size: few; d_call: TRBD1; v_call: TRBV10-3; j_call: TRBJ2-3; cdr3_nt: TGTGCCGCTGGAGGGGACAGGGCCACAGATACGCAGTATTTT; cdr3_aa: CAAGGDRATDTQYF
clone_size: NA; d_call: NA; v_call: TRBV20-1; j_call: TRBJ2-7; cdr3_nt: TGCAGTGCTAGAGATGACTCCTACGAGCAGTACTTC; cdr3_aa: CSARDDSYEQYF
clone_size: NA; d_call: NA; v_call: TRBV11-3; j_call: TRBJ1-6; cdr3_nt: TGTGCCAGCAGCGCCTTCGGTTCCTCCTATAATTCACCCCTCCACTTT; cdr3_aa: CASSAFGSSYNSPLHF
clone_size: few; d_call: NA; v_call: TRBV7-9; j_call: TRBJ2-2; cdr3_nt: TGTGCCAGCTCGGGAGCCACCGGGGAGCTGTTTTTT; cdr3_aa: CASSGATGELFF
clone_size: NA; d_call: NA; v_call: TRBV7-8; j_call: TRBJ2-5; cdr3_nt: TGTGCCAGCTCTGTCGGGGGTCTAGAGACCCAGTACTTC; cdr3_aa: CASSVGGLETQYF
clone_size: NA; d_call: NA; v_call: TRBV28; j_call: TRBJ2-3; cdr3_nt: TGTGCCAGCGGACGGGTTAGCACAGATACGCAGTATTTT; cdr3_aa: CASGRVSTDTQYF
clone_size: NA; d_call: TRBD2; v_call: TRBV11-2; j_call: TRBJ2-7; cdr3_nt: TGTGCCAGCAGCTTCCCGGGACTAGCGGGAGGGCGCGAGCAGTACTTC; cdr3_aa: CASSFPGLAGGREQYF
clone_size: NA; d_call: TRBD1; v_call: TRBV12-3/TRBV12-4; j_call: TRBJ1-5; cdr3_nt: TGTGCCAGCAGTCTAATGACAGGGTCCAATCAGCCCCAGCATTTT; cdr3_aa: CASSLMTGSNQPQHF
clone_size: NA; d_call: NA; v_call: TRBV29-1; j_call: TRBJ1-1; cdr3_nt: TGCAGCGTTGCCCAGGGAGGAACTGAAGCTTTCTTT; cdr3_aa: CSVAQGGTEAFF
clone_size: once; d_call: TRBD1; v_call: TRBV7-2; j_call: TRBJ1-2; cdr3_nt: TGTGCCAGCAGCGCAGTGACAGGGGGCGGGAGCTATGGCTACACCTTC; cdr3_aa: CASSAVTGGGSYGYTF
clone_size: NA; d_call: TRBD1; v_call: TRBV18; j_call: TRBJ1-6; cdr3_nt: TGTGCCAGCTCACCACTAACGACAGGGACTAATTCACCCCTCCACTTT; cdr3_aa: CASSPLTTGTNSPLHF
clone_size: NA; d_call: NA; v_call: TRBV7-2; j_call: TRBJ2-7; cdr3_nt: TGTGCCAGCAGCTTATATGGGATGTGGGAGCAGTACTTC; cdr3_aa: CASSLYGMWEQYF
clone_size: once; d_call: TRBD2; v_call: TRBV10-2; j_call: TRBJ2-1; cdr3_nt: TGCGCCACCGTGACTAGCGGGGGGGCCGGTGAGCAGTTCTTC; cdr3_aa: CATVTSGGAGEQFF
clone_size: NA; d_call: NA; v_call: TRBV12-3/TRBV12-4; j_call: TRBJ1-5; cdr3_nt: TGTGCCAGTCGAACAGGGCTAAGTCAGCCCCAGCATTTT; cdr3_aa: CASRTGLSQPQHF
clone_size: few; d_call: TRBD1; v_call: TRBV20-1; j_call: TRBJ1-2; cdr3_nt: TGCAGTGCTGTATCCGGGACAGGGGCCTATGGCTACACCTTC; cdr3_aa: CSAVSGTGAYGYTF
clone_size: NA; d_call: TRBD2; v_call: TRBV3-1; j_call: TRBJ2-7; cdr3_nt: TGTGCCAGCAGCCACGCTAGCGGCACCTACGAGCAGTACTTC; cdr3_aa: CASSHASGTYEQYF
clone_size: NA; d_call: TRBD1; v_call: TRBV2; j_call: TRBJ2-7; cdr3_nt: TGTGCCAGCAGTGCAGGGTTGGACAGGGGCCTCTACGAGCAGTACTTC; cdr3_aa: CASSAGLDRGLYEQYF
clone_size: few; d_call: NA; v_call: TRBV24-1; j_call: TRBJ2-2; cdr3_nt: TGTGCCACCAGTGAATCAGGGACCGGGGAGCTGTTTTTT; cdr3_aa: CATSESGTGELFF
clone_size: NA; d_call: NA; v_call: TRBV11-3; j_call: TRBJ2-7; cdr3_nt: TGTGCCAGCAGCGCGAGGCTCTACGGTAGCGACTACGAGCAGTACTTC; cdr3_aa: CASSARLYGSDYEQYF
clone_size: NA; d_call: NA; v_call: TRBV6-5; j_call: TRBJ2-2; cdr3_nt: TGTGCCAGCAGTTACACGGGACCGAACACCGGGGAGCTGTTTTTT; cdr3_aa: CASSYTGPNTGELFF